This TCR beta chain was identified in a study of CD8+ T cells in alopecia areata (dated by TCRdb to the late 2010s). With respect to the entire study: Treated patients were enrolled in an open-label pilot trial of oral tofacitinib at 5 to 10 mg twice daily for moderate-to-severe alopecia areata. Patients received tofacitinib for 6 to 18 months and were then followed off drug for 6 months to check for delayed response and recurrence. To study T cell clonal expansion in alopecia areata, the researchers applied high-throughput TCRbeta sequencing to both the C3H/HeJ mouse model and human patients. On the human side, TCRbeta sequencing was run on scalp tissue and on sorted CD4+ and CD8+ peripheral blood T cells from healthy controls and from alopecia areata patients with either patchy or totalis/universalis disease. TCRbeta CDR3 regions were amplified by immunoSEQ multiplex PCR with 35 Vbeta forward and 13 Jbeta reverse primers. Tofacitinib-treated patients had biopsies at baseline and at 4 and 24 weeks of treatment, with a later scalp biopsy in several patients. In treated patients, disease severity was measured using the SALT score, which gives the percentage of scalp surface area affected. Clonality in the scalp was compared among normal scalp (n=4), patchy alopecia areata scalp (n=8), and alopecia totalis/universalis scalp (n=8). The RNA source kit depended on sample type: the PAXgene miRNA kit for fixed scalp, the miRNeasy kit for PBMCs, and the RNeasy kit for mouse skin. Study-wide conclusions, independent of this receptor: With tofacitinib, both scalp clonality and the number of expanded CD8+ clones among the top 100 scalp clones went down significantly. Unlike mouse skin, where gammadelta T cells dominate, normal human skin contains resident alphabeta T cells that get sequenced too, which complicates analysis of the scalp TCR repertoire. Compared with mice, TCR sequences shared between patients were less clear, possibly partly because of HLA diversity across the patient population. Higher clonality and more expanded CD8+ clones were observed in lesional scalp than in normal scalp, particularly in alopecia totalis/universalis, a finding suggestive of antigenic drive. Because the treated cohort was small and had only one nonresponder, larger studies are needed to examine links between baseline CD8+ expansion and response. Many expanded lesional clones persisted in scalp and blood during tofacitinib treatment, which may partly explain relapse after stopping treatment.

The germline V gene encodes CDR1 SGHAT and CDR2 FQNNGV. The germline ends are 14 bases apart after V is trimmed by 10 bases and J by 2 bases. From its cysteine to its phenylalanine, the CDR3 spans 14 amino acids. The kept DNA is CDR3 alone, 42 bases in frame from the first base. Libraries were prepared through the immunoSEQ multiplex PCR assay. For TCR sequencing, RNA was extracted from every sample and reverse transcribed into cDNA to serve as template. SuperScript III was used to make first-strand cDNA, primed with a 2:1 mix of oligo-dT and random hexamers. A synthetic immune receptor repertoire was used to assess amplification bias, and residual bias was removed computationally. For the original study's pipeline: After raw reads were preprocessed to remove errors, the CDR3 was defined following IMGT conventions as running from the conserved cysteine to phenylalanine. Clonality was calculated as 1 minus Shannon entropy normalized by log2 of the number of productive unique TCRs. Scalp TCRbeta sequences were cross-referenced with sorted blood CD4 and CD8 repertoires so that the CD4 or CD8 identity of scalp clones could be inferred. TCRdb holds this immuneACCESS table with in-frame rearrangements only. Some clones are missing; in checked studies, unresolved V genes explain under half, and the rest has no known cause. V and J calls plus clone size are reproduced from that table; the DNA served to infer D and trimming. This sample holds 35,000 to 50,000 clones; 80% to 95% were observed only once. Over 15% of the sample rests with the top ten.

This specimen's time point label, interpreted: 24 weeks on oral tofacitinib. In light of the paper, this sample's treatment or condition label describes: oral pan-JAK inhibitor, 5-10 mg twice daily. Lesional scalp punch biopsies and peripheral blood were obtained from alopecia areata patients. PBMCs were isolated by density centrifugation and stained for CD3, CD4 and CD8, after which CD4+ and CD8+ T cells were sorted on a FACSAria. As concerns this clone: The antigen it recognizes is unknown. It has no much larger one-base neighbor in the sample; base qualities were not kept.

The V and J segments used are TRBV11-2 and TRBJ1-4; the D region possibly corresponds to TRBD1 (5 bases align). The sequence was collected from a human donor with alopecia areata. The sequencing here drew on CD8+ T cells sorted from blood, taken at week 24, from a patient treated with tofacitinib. The sequenced DNA: TGTGCCACCAAGCGAGAGGGGACTAATGAAAAACTGTTTTTT. Its product reads: CATKREGTNEKLFF.